This TCR beta chain emerged from a study of shared clonotypes between healthy human individuals. The CDR3 is 14 residues long. CDR1 is SGDLS, CDR2 YYNGEE, per germline. The ends lost 2 bases at V and 9 bases at J; junction bases unmatched: 6. The repertoire was sequenced with immunoSEQ multiplex PCR; TCRdb's copy has only in-frame clones and lacks some. The table records around 980,000 clones, around 78% of them present only once. The chain uses TRBV9 and TRBJ2-1, with 9 nucleotides matching TRBD2. This TCR came from a man aged 18 to 30 in good health. Some clones in this sample may be carry-over from other donors' samples. The sequenced sample was memory CD4+ T cells from PBMCs. Subset denoted: CD45RA-negative fraction. The CDR3 DNA sequence: TGTGCCAGCAGCGTGGCTAGCGGGAACAGTGAGCAGTTCTTC. Translation: CASSVASGNSEQFF.